The source of this TCR beta chain is a study of neurological immune-mediated disorders. The study's findings and limits: Levels of TCR clonal expansion peaked in HTLV-1-associated myelopathy and reached their lowest in multiple sclerosis, under those of healthy controls.

The authors made cDNA by 5'RACE with 10-nucleotide random UMIs. The yield of each sequencing run was over 170 million TCR-beta sequences from 15-18 subjects. TCRdb itself ran the 5' RACE reads through MiXCR, one entry per CDR3 protein. This table holds around 23,000 distinct CDR3 sequences, 10% to 15% found once. In this sample, this clonotype turned up many times. What it recognizes is unknown. This CDR3 is built from 15 residues. J gave up 7 bases and V 6 bases, and 8 bases lay outside the gene matches. PBMCs stored at -80 C, 2 million in total, were the source of the unsorted libraries. The gene calls are TRBV12-3 or TRBV12-4 and TRBJ2-1, with 11 bases matching TRBD2. The clonotype originates from a woman in her 40s with HTLV-1-associated myelopathy (HAM/TSP). The specimen sequenced was PBMCs. The CDR3: CASSPGLAEVNEQFF. The CDR3 nucleotides read TGTGCCAGCAGCCCGGGACTAGCGGAAGTTAATGAGCAGTTCTTC.